This T cell receptor (beta chain) was retrieved from a study of cytomegalovirus exposure and HLA in healthy donors (TCRdb year 2017). About the investigation overall: An earlier analysis of roughly 630 of the donors reported roughly 300 Gb of sequence data and approximately 110 million unique TCR beta sequences from about 179 million T cells. Around 320 gigabases of sequencing data and 70 million to 100 million unique TCR sequences were included in an early release covering 500 to 750 HLA-typed donors. The genetic ancestry cluster associated with self-reported Caucasian donors included roughly 84% of the 398 genotyped donors. The study was designed to test whether signatures of past pathogen exposure could be identified by cataloging public T cell receptors. The study profiled the T cell repertoires of approximately 700 subjects by immunosequencing and related them to cytomegalovirus serostatus. Besides the first cohort of 666 subjects, a separate validation cohort made up of roughly 120 different subjects was used. The study combined high-throughput TCR immunosequencing, statistical association of individual TCRs with disease status, and machine learning to predict cytomegalovirus infection status. A later analysis re-examined previously published TCR beta repertoires from several hundred donors and added high-resolution HLA genotyping to investigate patterns of TCR occurrence. Rather than using new phenotypic data, the later analysis identified candidate immune exposures from TCR beta sequences and from how often those sequences occurred across donors. An earlier analysis of 587 of the donors used high-throughput TCR beta sequencing to judge whether each TCR beta V gene segment behaved as functional or pseudogenic. Donor age, sex, ethnicity and CMV serostatus were compiled alongside the repertoire data. Genome-wide SNP genotypes for about 65% of the roughly 670 donors were used in a later genetic analysis, which treated that subset as a discovery cohort. All discovery cohort repertoires had been generated on a single sequencing platform. Both class I and class II loci were covered by HLA typing, at four-digit resolution. Typing coverage differed by locus: A, B, C, DRB1 and DQB1 were typed in about 629-630 donors, DQA1 in about 510, DPA1 in 606, and DPB1 in roughly 450. Because of strong linkage in the cohort, 4 to 6 DR-DQ haplotypes were treated as single units for association and clustering. Among 350 to 400 genotyped donors of the cohort, an average of approximately 250,000 unique TCR beta nucleotide sequences were sequenced per donor, about a sixth of them non-productive.

Libraries were made using the immunoSEQ multiplex PCR assay. For the multiplex PCR, a mixture combining 60 forward primers for TCR Vbeta segments and 13 reverse primers for TCR Jbeta segments was used. The CDR3 region of rearranged TCR beta genes was amplified from genomic DNA by a multiplex PCR assay. Amplified TCR beta libraries were sequenced as 87-base-pair reads on the Illumina HiSeq System. For the original study's pipeline: A later analysis counted approximately 76 million unique TCR beta chains across the 550 to 700 repertoires, and 10 million to 11 million of these chains were shared by at least two donors. Raw reads were error-corrected and collapsed into unique sequences with a nearest-neighbor algorithm that merged closely related sequences to remove PCR and sequencing errors. Alignment of CDR3 sequences to IMGT reference sequences was used to assign V, D and J gene segments. For a sequence to be retained, a match of at least six nucleotides to both a V gene segment and a J gene segment was required. A rearrangement counted as productive if the CDR3 had no stop codons and remained in frame with V and J, and every other rearrangement counted as non-productive. Following IMGT convention, CDR3 was defined as the stretch from the second conserved V-encoded cysteine to the conserved J-encoded phenylalanine. Sequences without an unambiguous match to a single V gene segment were excluded from the earlier analysis of about 600 of the donors. An earlier analysis of a few hundred of the donors classified V segments as functional when productive rearrangements were above 56.7% and as segregating when the standard deviation between donors was above 5%. To diagnose cytomegalovirus status from the catalog of TCR beta chain sequences, a statistical classification framework was built. In a later analysis, V and J genes were assigned by comparing TCR nucleotide sequences against IMGT/GENE-DB human TR gene sequences. A later analysis assigned CDR3 sequences and most-parsimonious VDJ recombination scenarios with the TCRdist pipeline. A later analysis defined each TCR beta chain by its CDR3 amino acid sequence plus V-gene family, and excluded reads lacking a unique V-gene family. To address suspected cross-contamination and a sequencing artifact, a later analysis removed approximately 600 highly shared, low-generation-probability nucleotide sequences. In a later analysis, a clonal expansion index was calculated for each public chain from normalized within-repertoire ranks of inferred template counts. In a later analysis, generation probabilities were computed with a VDJ recombination model fitted to out-of-frame rearrangements, and the resulting probabilities were checked against IGoR. A later analysis scored TCR-TCR, TCR-HLA and TCR-CMV co-occurrence with hypergeometric tests, applying a repertoire-size bias correction to TCR pairs. In a later analysis, false discovery rates were estimated by permuting HLA or CMV assignments 20 times. In a later analysis, co-occurring TCRs were grouped using DBSCAN, with TCRdist sequence similarity added in when clustering inside HLA-allele-positive subsets. For co-occurrence clustering, repertoires with fewer than 30,000 or more than 120,000 public chains were excluded, along with roughly 5 repertoires with anomalous nucleotide sharing. What TCRdb holds here is the immuneACCESS table cut down to in-frame rearrangements. Part of the clones is not present; checked against another copy, under half of the missing clones reflect an unresolved V gene, and the others are unexplained. The V and J calls and the clone size are those of that table, but D and trimming were determined from the DNA. The sample includes about 99,000 clones, with about 75% observed a single time. 5.8% of the sample goes to the ten largest clones.

The cohort was made up of roughly 670 healthy bone marrow donors. Cohort members were all nominally healthy when sampled, although unrecorded immune exposures were likely present. The donor tested CMV seropositive and was one of the 289 seropositive cohort members. A peripheral blood sample was provided by each donor, and peripheral blood mononuclear cells were used for TCR beta sequencing. The Qiagen DNeasy Blood Extraction Kit was used to extract genomic DNA from the blood cell samples. Trimming at the junction amounts to 0 bases on V and 3 bases on J, and the germline ends lie 9 bases apart. Including the terminal cysteine and phenylalanine, the CDR3 comprises 13 residues. Left in the record is the CDR3 DNA by itself, 39 bases read in frame from the first base. The germline V gene encodes CDR1 GTSNPN and CDR2 SVGIG (reference sequence). Study-level results and caveats: Some IMGT-functional V segments, including TRBV6-2 and TRBV6-3, could not be told apart with the 87-base-pair reads, so those segments were excluded. CMV serostatus was the only immune exposure information available for the cohort. In a later genetic analysis, fewer N-insertions in productive TCRs were reported among donors in an Asian-associated ancestry cluster than the approximately 670-donor mean. Correlated functional status among segregating V segments might be attributable to linkage disequilibrium, but an unknown experimental factor could not be ruled out. In a later analysis, HLA-associated TCR beta chains showed more clonal expansion and lower generation probabilities than non-associated chains that were equally common. A total of fewer than 200 TCR beta chains were listed by the study as associated with cytomegalovirus. Strong co-occurrence of HLA alleles, especially DR and DQ, made assigning TCR associations to individual alleles difficult. In vitro tests confirmed that three of the cytomegalovirus-associated TCR beta chains recognize cytomegalovirus antigens. According to a later analysis, TCR association rates differed among HLA loci, with DRB1 alleles showing the most associated TCRs and HLA-C alleles showing the fewest. Because counts were too low, about 18 rarely observed V segments, including chromosome 9 orphons, were excluded from the earlier analysis of some 590 of the donors. In both the original and validation cohorts, the classifier was reported to diagnose cytomegalovirus status with high specificity and sensitivity. A later genetic analysis associated a missense DCLRE1C variant with V-gene and J-gene trimming of TCR beta chains, and an independent cohort replicated the association. The authors suggested that the approach could potentially be generalized to other disease states and immunological phenotypes. HLA typing was unavailable for some donors at each locus, so association tests used only the typed subset. The sequencing pipeline was judged likely to have produced a cluster of highly shared sequence variants as a technical artifact. An earlier analysis of around 600 of the donors showed that most TCR beta V segments appeared in productive rearrangements either about 87% or about 30% of the time, which broadly matched IMGT annotations. In a later analysis, over 15,000 TCR beta sequences were associated with specific HLA alleles at a false discovery rate of 0.05. A further reported finding was that TCR beta sequences accurately predicted the HLA-A and HLA-B alleles for most subjects in the first cohort. In a later analysis, most CMV-associated TCR beta chains were found to appear HLA-restricted, with HLA associations seemingly driven largely by CMV exposure. Roughly uniform sequencing depth across donors was assumed in presence/absence analyses, although this assumption may not hold. A later analysis reported that several top co-occurrence clusters appeared linked to parvovirus B19, influenza, CMV and Epstein-Barr virus. Across donors, most TCR sequences were observed very rarely, whereas some public TCRs were present in many individuals. Only TCR beta chains were sequenced in this cohort, and the absence of alpha or paired-chain data limited detectable features.

This clone was counted once. No antigen is known for it. The sample holds no much larger clone one base away, and base qualities are not on file. This clonotype originated in a man aged 55 to 70 in good health and CMV-seropositive. Recombination connected TRBV30 to TRBJ2-7, with no confidently assigned D gene. The sequencing input was PBMCs. The CDR3 reads CAWSVHGVYEQYF. The bases read TGTGCCTGGAGTGTACACGGAGTCTACGAGCAGTACTTC.